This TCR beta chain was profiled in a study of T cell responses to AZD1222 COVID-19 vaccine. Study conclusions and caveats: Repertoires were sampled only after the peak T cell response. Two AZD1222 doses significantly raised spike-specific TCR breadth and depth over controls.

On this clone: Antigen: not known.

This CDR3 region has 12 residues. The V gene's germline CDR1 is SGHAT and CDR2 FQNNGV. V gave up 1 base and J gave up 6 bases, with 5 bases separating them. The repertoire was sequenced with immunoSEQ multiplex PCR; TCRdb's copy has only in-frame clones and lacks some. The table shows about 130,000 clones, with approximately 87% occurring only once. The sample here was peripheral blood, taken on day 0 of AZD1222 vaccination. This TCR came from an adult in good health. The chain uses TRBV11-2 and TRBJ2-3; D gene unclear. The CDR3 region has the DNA TGTGCCAGCAGCTTAGCCCTGGATACGCAGTATTTT. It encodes CASSLALDTQYF.